This record looks at one T cell receptor beta chain sequence and its context. Repertoires were generated with immunoSEQ multiplex PCR, while TCRdb's copy carries only in-frame clones and drops some. The sample has approximately 170,000 clones; about 85% are singletons. The source of the sample is a study of blood T cell repertoires in COVID-19. Study in general: Acute and convalescent COVID-19 samples came from the United States, Italy and Spain. In each case, the material was cDNA or gDNA derived from T cells, B-cell-depleted T cells, or PBMCs.

Germline assignment: CDR1 SGDLS and CDR2 YYNGEE. The length of the CDR3 is 15 residues. With 0 bases removed from V and 3 bases from J, the gap between germline ends came to 10 bases. The sequenced sample was peripheral blood. The receptor comes from a man aged 65-85 years who had recovered from COVID-19. V is TRBV9 and J is TRBJ1-5, with D perhaps TRBD1 (5 bases). This CDR3 is CASSVGSGNNQPQHF. CDR3 sequence (DNA): TGTGCCAGCAGCGTAGGTTCAGGGAACAATCAGCCCCAGCATTTT.